This passage covers 21 T cell receptor beta chains from one sample sequenced in a study of blood T cell repertoires in COVID-19. Sequenced by immunoSEQ multiplex PCR; TCRdb stores in-frame clones only, minus some. In the table there are 110,000 to 150,000 clones, just under 90% of which are singletons. The sequenced material came from peripheral blood. Receptors were obtained from a woman aged 40 to 55 with acute or convalescent COVID-19.

This rearrangement joins TRBV6-2 or TRBV6-3 to TRBJ1-1; no definite D call. V shed 1 base and J shed 0 bases, with 9 bases lying between them. This CDR3 contains 15 residues. Germline assignment: CDR1 MNHEY and CDR2 SVGEGT. CDR3 sequence: CASSYLQTMNTEAFF. The CDR3 DNA reads TGTGCCAGCAGTTACTTACAAACCATGAACACTGAAGCTTTCTTT.

CDR3 amino acids: CASSQERGQGAVGELFF. The DNA of the CDR3 is TGCGCCAGCAGCCAAGAAAGGGGACAGGGGGCGGTCGGGGAGCTGTTTTTT. The J gene is TRBJ2-2, the V gene TRBV4-3, with 12 bases lining up with TRBD1. Per the germline V gene, CDR1 is LGHNA and CDR2 is YSLEER. The trim removed 0 bases at V and 7 bases at J, leaving 6 bases unmatched. CDR3 length equals 17 residues.

The chain uses TRBV12-5 and TRBJ2-1, with a possible D match to TRBD1 (6 bases). CDR3 length: 16 residues. Trimming removed 5 bases from V and 6 bases from J, with 20 bases in between. The germline V gene has CDR1 LGHNT and CDR2 FRNRAP. The CDR3 DNA reads as TGTGCTAGTGGTCCTTCTTACCTACAGGGTGTCAATGAGCAGTTCTTC. It is translated as CASGPSYLQGVNEQFF.

This chain uses TRBV12-3 or TRBV12-4 with TRBJ1-5; D is unclear. The CDR3 totals 13 residues. Trimming left V 7 bases short and J 5 bases short, with 12 bases between. The CDR3 protein is CASTSDGDQPQHF. The DNA of the CDR3 is TGTGCCAGCACCAGCGACGGGGATCAGCCCCAGCATTTT.

This clone appeared a few times. The CDR3 protein is CASSERSGADTQYF. In DNA form, the CDR3 reads TGTGCCAGCAGTGAGCGATCAGGGGCAGATACGCAGTATTTT. This chain connects TRBV6-4 to TRBJ2-3, with D perhaps matching TRBD1 (6 bases). Germline CDR1 reads MRHNA; CDR2 reads SNTAGT. This CDR3 is built from 14 residues. Trimming left V 3 bases short and J 4 bases short, with 11 bases between.

This chain uses TRBV30 with TRBJ1-5; perhaps TRBD1 as D (5 bases). CDR3 length: 12 amino acids. Trimming left V 7 bases short and J 2 bases short, with 9 bases between. The germline CDR1 and CDR2 sequences are GTSNPN and SVGIG (reference sequence). Written as DNA, the CDR3 is TGTGCCTACACGACAGGCAATCAGCCCCAGCATTTT. It yields the protein CAYTTGNQPQHF.

This chain connects TRBV3-1 (or the pseudogene TRBV3-2) to TRBJ2-7, with TRBD1 identical over 10 bases. J gave up 5 bases and V 5 bases, and 9 bases lay outside the gene matches. Germline loops: CDR1 LGHDT, CDR2 YNNKEL (reference sequence). The CDR3 is made up of 15 amino acids. CDR3 protein: CASSFGTGAGNEQYF. The CDR3 coding sequence is TGTGCCAGCAGCTTCGGGACAGGGGCGGGGAACGAGCAGTACTTC.

V and J are TRBV7-3 and TRBJ2-1, with TRBD2 as a possible D gene (5 bases). Between the trimmed V and J ends, which lost 0 bases and 2 bases, there was a span of 11 bases. Germline V lookup: CDR1 SGHTA, CDR2 FQGTGA. This CDR3 comprises 16 residues. CDR3 DNA sequence: TGTGCCAGCAGCTTAACCGGGAAGGCCCCCTACAATGAGCAGTTCTTC. Residues: CASSLTGKAPYNEQFF.

This chain uses TRBV6-2 or TRBV6-3 with TRBJ2-7, with 7 bases matching TRBD1. Germline CDR1 is MNHEY and CDR2 is SVGEGT. The V and J ends lost 5 bases and 2 bases, in that order; junction bases with no gene match: 15. This CDR3 has 17 residues. The CDR3: CASSLSWWGQSTYEQYF. Here the CDR3 DNA reads TGTGCCAGCAGTCTCTCCTGGTGGGGACAGTCAACCTACGAGCAGTACTTC.

The CDR3 DNA sequence: TGTGCCAGTAGTACCTTCGGGCAGGGTTCTCCCGATGGCTACACCTTC. It encodes CASSTFGQGSPDGYTF. The chain employs TRBV19 and TRBJ1-2; perhaps TRBD1 as D (5 bases). The CDR3 is 16 amino acids. Germline assignment: CDR1 LNHDA and CDR2 SQIVND (reference sequence). V lost 4 bases and J 6 bases, leaving 21 bases between the germline ends.

The chain carries TRBV6-2 or TRBV6-3 and TRBJ1-2, with D unclear. Germline V gene data show CDR1 as MNHEY and CDR2 as SVGEGT. V lost 2 bases and J lost 0, with 16 bases in between. The CDR3 totals 17 residues. CDR3 sequence: CASSYIVMFSANYGYTF. CDR3 bases: TGTGCCAGCAGTTACATCGTCATGTTCTCAGCTAACTATGGCTACACCTTC.

V gene TRBV7-2 combines with J gene TRBJ2-7, with D maybe TRBD1 (5 bases). Germline V gene sequence: CDR1 SGHTA, CDR2 FQGNSA. The CDR3 runs to 13 residues. Trimming cost V 3 bases and J 4 bases, with 10 bases left between them. CDR3 nucleotide sequence: TGTGCCAGCAGCTTTAATTCAGGGTACGAGCAGTACTTC. Residues: CASSFNSGYEQYF.

This clone was observed a single time. V and J are TRBV5-6 and TRBJ2-3; 11 nucleotides agree with TRBD2. Germline values: CDR1 SGHDT, CDR2 YYEEEE. CDR3 size: 16 residues. V shed 4 bases and J 7 bases; nucleotides not matched to a gene: 11. CDR3: CASSQGQGTSGHTQYF. Here the CDR3 DNA reads TGTGCCAGCAGCCAAGGTCAGGGGACTAGCGGACATACGCAGTATTTT.

V gene TRBV18 combines with J gene TRBJ1-2; D perhaps matches TRBD1 (5 bases). Per the germline V gene, CDR1 is KGHSH and CDR2 is LQKENI. The CDR3 has 16 residues. V lost 0 bases to trimming and J lost 8 bases, with 19 bases between them. The CDR3, as DNA: TGTGCCAGCTCACCACCGTCCAGGGTCAAAACGGAGGGCTACACCTTC. It codes for CASSPPSRVKTEGYTF.

The chain recombines TRBV2 with TRBJ2-4; 16 positions match TRBD2. The length of the CDR3 is 17 residues. The V segment lost 3 bases and the J segment 4 bases; nucleotides outside the gene matches: 3. In germline, CDR1 is SNHLY, CDR2 FYNNEI. CDR3 nucleotide sequence: TGTGCCAGCAGTGAGGGGACTAGCGGGAGGGGGAAAAACATTCAGTACTTC. Protein sequence: CASSEGTSGRGKNIQYF. The variable domain in full, completed from reference TRBV2 and TRBJ2-4, reads EPEVTQTPSHQVTQMGQEVILRCVPISNHLYFYWYRQILGQKVEFLVSFYNNEISEKSEIFDDQFSVERPDGSNFTLKIRSTKLEDSAMYFCASSEGTSGRGKNIQYFGAGTRLSVL.

V is TRBV10-3 and J is TRBJ2-1; 7 bases are a match to TRBD2. The CDR3 consists of 11 residues. Trimming at V came to 7 bases and at J to 15 bases, leaving 9 bases not matched to a gene. Germline CDR1 and CDR2: ENHRY and SYGVKD. Here the CDR3 DNA reads TGTGCCATCACTCCGGGGGGTCGACTGTTCTTC. This translates into CAITPGGRLFF.

Here the CDR3 DNA reads TGCGCCAGCAGCTCCGGACAGGGGAGTGAAAAACTGTTTTTT. It encodes CASSSGQGSEKLFF. The chain couples TRBV5-1 to TRBJ1-4, with TRBD1 matching over 9 bases. Germline CDR1 reads SGHRS; CDR2 reads YFSETQ. V dropped 3 bases and J dropped 7; count of bases not matched to a gene: 4. This CDR3 has 14 residues.

CDR3 coding DNA: TGTGCCAGCAGCAATGCAGGGGCCGTCCCCACCGGGGAGCTGTTTTTT. Translating gives CASSNAGAVPTGELFF. This sequence joins TRBV11-2 and TRBJ2-2, with D perhaps TRBD1 (6 bases). V lost 5 bases and J 4 bases, leaving 17 bases between the germline ends. Germline loops: CDR1 SGHAT, CDR2 FQNNGV. CDR3 length: 16 amino acids.

The genes are TRBV6-4 and TRBJ1-2; possibly TRBD1 for D (5 bases). Trimming left V 2 bases short and J 8 bases short, with 15 bases between. The CDR3 is 14 amino acids. Germline V CDR1 and CDR2: MRHNA, SNTAGT. The CDR3 DNA reads TGTGCCAGCAGTGACGGAGGGGCCGGGTTCGGCTACACCTTC. Its translation: CASSDGGAGFGYTF.

This chain uses TRBV24-1 with TRBJ2-2; 8 nucleotides line up with TRBD1. CDR1 is KGHDR and CDR2 is SFDVKD in the germline V gene. This CDR3 contains 13 residues. The junction had 2 bases not matched to a gene; V was cut back by 6 bases and J by 6 bases. CDR3 bases: TGTGCCACCAGTCAACAGGGGGCCGGGGAGCTGTTTTTT. It is translated as CATSQQGAGELFF.

The chain has TRBV19 and TRBJ2-1; 10 bases are shared with TRBD2. There are 15 residues in the CDR3. Germline-derived CDR1 and CDR2 are LNHDA and SQIVND (reference sequence). The V and J ends lost 3 bases and 4 bases, in that order; junction bases with no gene match: 3. DNA of the CDR3: TGTGCCAGTAGTATGGGACTAGCGACTTACAATGAGCAGTTCTTC. This sequence encodes CASSMGLATYNEQFF.